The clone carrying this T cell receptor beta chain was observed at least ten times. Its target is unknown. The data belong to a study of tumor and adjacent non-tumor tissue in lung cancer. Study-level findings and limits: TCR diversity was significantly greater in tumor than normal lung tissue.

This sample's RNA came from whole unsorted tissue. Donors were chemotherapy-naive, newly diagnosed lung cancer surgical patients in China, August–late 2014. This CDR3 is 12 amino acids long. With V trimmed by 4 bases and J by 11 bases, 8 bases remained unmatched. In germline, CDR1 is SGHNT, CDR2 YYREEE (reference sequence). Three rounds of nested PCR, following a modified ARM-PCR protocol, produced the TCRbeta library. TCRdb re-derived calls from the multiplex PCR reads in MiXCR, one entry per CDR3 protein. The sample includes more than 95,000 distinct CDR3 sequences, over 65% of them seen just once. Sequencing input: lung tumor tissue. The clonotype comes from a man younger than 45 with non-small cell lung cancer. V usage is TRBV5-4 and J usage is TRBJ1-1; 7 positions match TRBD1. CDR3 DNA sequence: TGTGCCAGCAGCCAATTGGCACAGGGGGCTTTCTTT. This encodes CASSQLAQGAFF.